A single T cell receptor beta chain is shown here with its context. Trimming removed 1 base at V and 0 bases at J, with 4 bases between. The CDR3 spans 15 residues. Germline V gives CDR1 SGHTA, CDR2 FQGNSA. The data originate from a study of blood T cell repertoires in COVID-19. Study at large: COVID-19 samples from acute and convalescent phases originated in the United States, Italy and Spain.

Clones were sequenced by immunoSEQ multiplex PCR, and TCRdb holds only the in-frame ones, with some missing. The sample shows under 200,000 clones, around 83% of them seen only once. The sequenced sample was peripheral blood. The TCR comes from a woman in her 40s with acute or convalescent COVID-19. V is TRBV7-2 and J is TRBJ2-6; D not certain. CDR3 loop: CASSLGPSGANVLTF. The CDR3 DNA reads TGTGCCAGCAGCTTAGGGCCCTCTGGGGCCAACGTCCTGACTTTC.